Below are 21 T cell receptor beta chains sequenced from a single sample in a study of blood T cell repertoires in COVID-19. Assay used: immunoSEQ multiplex PCR; TCRdb lists only in-frame clones, some missing. Of 50,000 to 70,000 clones in the sample, 80% to 90% are singletons; the top ten hold 7% to 10%. Sequencing was carried out using peripheral blood. The origin of the receptors is a woman in her 70s with active COVID-19.

The chain has TRBV9 and TRBJ2-1; D might be TRBD2 (7 bases). This CDR3 spans 17 amino acids. Germline V gene data show CDR1 as SGDLS and CDR2 as YYNGEE. V lost 4 bases and J lost 1, with 18 bases in between. For the CDR3, the DNA is TGTGCCAGCAGCTCTAGAGGGGGAGGGGGGTCCTACAATGAGCAGTTCTTC. It codes for CASSSRGGGGSYNEQFF.

This clone has just one count. This chain links TRBV10-3 with TRBJ2-3, with 8 bases aligning to TRBD1. Germline V lookup: CDR1 ENHRY, CDR2 SYGVKD. Unmatched junction bases numbered 11, after V lost 6 bases and J lost 3 bases. This CDR3 has 16 residues. CDR3 bases: TGTGCCATCAGGGGGACAGGAGGCCTGAGGACAGATACGCAGTATTTT. Protein product: CAIRGTGGLRTDTQYF.

This chain uses TRBV28 with TRBJ2-1, with D possibly being TRBD1 (6 bases). V gave up 4 bases and J gave up 4 bases, with 14 bases separating them. Germline V CDR1 and CDR2: MDHEN, SYDVKM. The CDR3 contains 15 residues. The CDR3 loop reads CASSSGTRMYNEQFF. The CDR3 DNA sequence: TGTGCCAGCAGTTCCGGGACACGGATGTACAATGAGCAGTTCTTC.

This clone was detected only a few times. The chain has TRBV19 and TRBJ2-2; the match to TRBD2 covers 9 bases. This CDR3 spans 19 amino acids. The germline V gene encodes CDR1 LNHDA and CDR2 SQIVND (reference sequence). The V segment lost 5 bases and the J segment 0 bases; nucleotides outside the gene matches: 13. DNA of the CDR3: TGTGCCAGTAGTCCCAGGTCTGGGCTAGCGGGGACGAACACCGGGGAGCTGTTTTTT. It yields the protein CASSPRSGLAGTNTGELFF.

The DNA of the CDR3 is TGTGCCAGCAGCTTAAAGACTAGCGGGAGGGCCGGTGAGCAGTTCTTC. Protein sequence: CASSLKTSGRAGEQFF. The chain joins TRBV7-2 to TRBJ2-1; 14 bases fit TRBD2. The V and J ends lost 2 bases and 9 bases, in that order; junction bases with no gene match: 6. This CDR3 spans 16 amino acids. The germline V gene encodes CDR1 SGHTA and CDR2 FQGNSA.

The V and J genes are TRBV6-5 and TRBJ1-1; TRBD1 aligns across 8 bases. Germline loops: CDR1 MNHEY, CDR2 SVGAGI. This CDR3 region has 14 residues. With V trimmed by 5 bases and J by 4 bases, 6 bases remained unmatched. Here the CDR3 DNA reads TGTGCCAGCAGTACAAACAGGGGGGCCACTGAAGCTTTCTTT. Residues: CASSTNRGATEAFF.

The chain is built from TRBV18 and TRBJ1-1; D is ambiguous. The CDR3 contains 13 residues. CDR1 is KGHSH, CDR2 LQKENI, per germline. Trimming cost V 1 base and J 6 bases, with 9 bases left between them. The CDR3 region is CASSPLEGAEAFF. The CDR3 DNA sequence: TGTGCCAGCTCACCACTTGAGGGAGCTGAAGCTTTCTTT.

This chain uses TRBV7-6 with TRBJ2-7, with TRBD2 matching 12 bases. The V and J ends lost 7 bases and 6 bases, in that order; junction bases with no gene match: 13. Germline V gene sequence: CDR1 SGHVS, CDR2 FNYEAQ. CDR3 size: 16 residues. The CDR3 region is CASTKSRTSGISEQYF. CDR3 coding DNA: TGTGCCAGCACGAAATCACGGACTAGCGGGATCTCCGAGCAGTACTTC.

This chain joins TRBV28 and TRBJ1-5; D uncertain. The CDR3 consists of 15 residues. From germline, CDR1 is MDHEN and CDR2 SYDVKM. V was shortened by 1 base and J by 6 bases, with 13 bases between the two germline ends. The CDR3, as DNA: TGTGCCAGCAGTTTATTATCCGGGATGGGTCAGCCCCAGCATTTT. This codes for CASSLLSGMGQPQHF.

The chain combines TRBV10-3 with TRBJ2-7; 9 bases agree with TRBD1. Per germline, CDR1 ENHRY and CDR2 SYGVKD. J lost 3 bases, V lost 7 bases, and 10 bases had no gene match. This CDR3 comprises 15 residues. The CDR3 protein is CAINNPGQGDYEQYF. CDR3 coding DNA: TGTGCCATCAACAACCCGGGACAGGGAGACTACGAGCAGTACTTC.

The rearrangement joins TRBV28 to TRBJ2-3; TRBD2 agrees at 13 bases. V was pared by 8 bases and J by 2 bases, with 7 bases of the junction left unmatched. Germline CDR1 MDHEN, CDR2 SYDVKM. The CDR3 is 16 residues long. In DNA form, the CDR3 reads TGTGCCAGCGCCCAGGGACTAGCGGGATTCACAGATACGCAGTATTTT. Translation: CASAQGLAGFTDTQYF.

This clone was counted once. This chain uses TRBV5-1 with TRBJ1-1; D call uncertain. Germline CDR1 and CDR2: SGHRS and YFSETQ. The V gene lost 0 bases and the J gene lost 1 base, with 10 bases spanning the gap. The CDR3 is 15 residues long. DNA of the CDR3: TGCGCCAGCAGCTTGGTAGCTCAGCCGAACACTGAAGCTTTCTTT. This gives the protein CASSLVAQPNTEAFF.

This chain links TRBV18 with TRBJ1-5; 10 bases line up with TRBD1. Germline V CDR1 and CDR2: KGHSH, LQKENI. The CDR3 totals 16 residues. Unmatched junction bases numbered 8, after V lost 5 bases and J lost 4 bases. DNA of the CDR3: TGTGCCAGCTCATTCGTACCGGGACAGGGGAATCAGCCCCAGCATTTT. Residues: CASSFVPGQGNQPQHF. Full variable domain (outside the CDR3, taken from reference TRBV18 and TRBJ1-5): NAGVMQNPRHLVRRRGQEARLRCSPMKGHSHVYWYRQLPEEGLKFMVYLQKENIIDESGMPKERFSAEFPKEGPSILRIQQVVRGDSAAYFCASSFVPGQGNQPQHFGDGTRLSIL.

This chain uses TRBV6-6 with TRBJ2-1, with 7 bases lining up with TRBD1. The CDR3 runs 14 residues. CDR1 is MNHNY and CDR2 is SVGAGI in the germline V gene (reference sequence). J gave up 7 bases and V 5 bases, and 8 bases lay outside the gene matches. The CDR3 here is CASSRRDRDNEQFF. In nucleotides, the CDR3 is TGTGCCAGCAGTCGCCGGGACAGAGATAATGAGCAGTTCTTC.

This clone was seen a single time. J is TRBJ2-2 and V is TRBV6-2 or TRBV6-3, with 10 bases that match TRBD1. The germline V gene has CDR1 MNHEY and CDR2 SVGEGT. The ends lost 5 bases at V and 3 bases at J; junction bases unmatched: 0. The CDR3 is 14 amino acids. The CDR3 is CASSGQGDTGELFF. The CDR3 DNA reads TGTGCCAGCAGTGGACAGGGGGACACCGGGGAGCTGTTTTTT.

This clone was recorded only once. The gene calls are TRBV27 and TRBJ2-1; D may be TRBD2 (5 bases). Germline loops: CDR1 MNHEY, CDR2 SMNVEV (reference sequence). CDR3 length: 16 amino acids. Trimming stripped 5 bases from V and 0 bases from J, with 14 bases between. CDR3 coding DNA: TGTGCCAGCAGTCCCGCGCCCGACTACTCCTACAATGAGCAGTTCTTC. Translated, it gives CASSPAPDYSYNEQFF.

CDR3 loop: CASSYDHRGRRAEAFF. For the CDR3, the DNA is TGTGCCAGCAGCTACGACCACAGGGGGCGAAGGGCTGAAGCTTTCTTT. V usage is TRBV6-5 and J usage is TRBJ1-1; 9 nucleotides align to TRBD1. The J segment lost 6 bases and the V segment lost 6 bases, leaving 14 bases of the junction unmatched. This CDR3 comprises 16 residues. Germline loops: CDR1 MNHEY, CDR2 SVGAGI.

The gene calls are TRBV4-2 and TRBJ2-1; D remains ambiguous. Germline assignment: CDR1 LGHNA and CDR2 YNFKEQ. The V end lost 4 bases, the J end lost 5 bases, and 21 bases lay between the germline ends. The CDR3 consists of 17 residues. The CDR3 spells CASSLLLVSVTDNEQFF. As DNA, the CDR3 is TGTGCCAGCAGCCTTTTACTGGTATCAGTGACTGACAATGAGCAGTTCTTC.

The chain joins TRBV5-1 to TRBJ2-3; 8 bases map to TRBD1. Per the germline V gene, CDR1 is SGHRS and CDR2 is YFSETQ. With V trimmed by 0 bases and J by 2 bases, 8 bases remained unmatched. This CDR3 spans 17 amino acids. This CDR3 reads CASSLAQGAPFTDTQYF. For the CDR3, the DNA is TGCGCCAGCAGCTTGGCCCAGGGGGCACCATTCACAGATACGCAGTATTTT.

This clone was counted a single time. The gene calls are TRBV24-1 and TRBJ2-2; 7 positions agree with TRBD2. With 1 base clipped from V and 5 bases from J, the junction kept 9 bases outside the gene matches. The CDR3 spans 17 residues. CDR1 and CDR2 (germline): KGHDR, SFDVKD. CDR3 region: CATSDLGLADKTGELFF. In nucleotides, the CDR3 is TGTGCCACCAGTGATTTAGGGCTAGCGGATAAAACCGGGGAGCTGTTTTTT.

This clone was counted a single time. The J gene is TRBJ2-7, the V gene TRBV5-1; 8 nucleotides line up with TRBD2. The CDR3 totals 16 residues. CDR1 is SGHRS, CDR2 YFSETQ, per germline. V trimming: 0 bases; J trimming: 1 base; junction bases outside the gene matches: 6. Written as DNA, the CDR3 is TGCGCCAGCAGCTTGGCCGTGACTAGCGTTTCCTACGAGCAGTACTTC. It translates to CASSLAVTSVSYEQYF.